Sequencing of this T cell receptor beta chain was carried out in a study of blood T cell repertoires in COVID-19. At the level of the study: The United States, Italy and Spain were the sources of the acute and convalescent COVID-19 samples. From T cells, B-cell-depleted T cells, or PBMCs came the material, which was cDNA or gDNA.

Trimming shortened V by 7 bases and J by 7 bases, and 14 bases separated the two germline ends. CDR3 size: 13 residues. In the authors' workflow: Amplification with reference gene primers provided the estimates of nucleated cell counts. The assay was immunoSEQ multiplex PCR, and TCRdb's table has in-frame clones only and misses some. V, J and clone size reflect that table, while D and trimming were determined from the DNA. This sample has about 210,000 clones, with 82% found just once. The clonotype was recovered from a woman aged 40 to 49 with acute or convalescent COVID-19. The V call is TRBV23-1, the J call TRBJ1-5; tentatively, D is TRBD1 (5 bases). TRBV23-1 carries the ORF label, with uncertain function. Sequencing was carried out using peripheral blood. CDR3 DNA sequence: TGCGCCAGCAATGGAACCCGGGGGCAGCCCCAGCATTTT. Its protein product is CASNGTRGQPQHF.